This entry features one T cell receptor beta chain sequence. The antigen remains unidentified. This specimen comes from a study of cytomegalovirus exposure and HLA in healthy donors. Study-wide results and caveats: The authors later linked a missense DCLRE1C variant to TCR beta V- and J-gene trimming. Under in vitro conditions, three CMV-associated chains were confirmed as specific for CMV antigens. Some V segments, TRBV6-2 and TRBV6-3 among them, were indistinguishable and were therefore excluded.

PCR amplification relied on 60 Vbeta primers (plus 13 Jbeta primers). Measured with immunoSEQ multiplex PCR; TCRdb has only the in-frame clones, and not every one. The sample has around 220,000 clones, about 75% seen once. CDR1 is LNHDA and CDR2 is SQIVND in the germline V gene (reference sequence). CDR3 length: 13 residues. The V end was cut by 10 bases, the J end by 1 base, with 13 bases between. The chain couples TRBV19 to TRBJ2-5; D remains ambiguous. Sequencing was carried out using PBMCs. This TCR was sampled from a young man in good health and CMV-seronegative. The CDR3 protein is CATSWQSQETQYF. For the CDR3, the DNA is TGTGCCACCTCGTGGCAGTCCCAAGAGACCCAGTACTTC. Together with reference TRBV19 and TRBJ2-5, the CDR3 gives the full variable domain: DGGITQSPKYLFRKEGQNVTLSCEQNLNHDAMYWYRQDPGQGLRLIYYSQIVNDFQKGDIAEGYSVSREKKESFPLTVTSAQKNPTAFYLCATSWQSQETQYFGPGTRLLVL.